This T cell receptor (beta chain) emerged from a study of cytomegalovirus exposure and HLA in healthy donors. The study, taken as a whole, reports: Cytomegalovirus-associated TCR beta chains were listed, numbering over 150. In a later analysis, first-cohort TCR clusters were found to tend to co-occur in the roughly 120 validation repertoires.

TCRdb keeps only in-frame clones here, not all; method: immunoSEQ multiplex PCR. The sample holds about 120,000 clones; about 87% are singletons and the top ten take around 2%. Germline V gene sequence: CDR1 MNHEY, CDR2 SVGAGI. CDR3 length: 15 amino acids. With 5 bases clipped from V and 5 bases from J, the junction kept 8 bases outside the gene matches. A single count supports this clone. Its antigen is as yet unknown. This chain joins TRBV6-5 and TRBJ1-5; TRBD1 aligns across 8 bases. The receptor's source is a man between 18 and 35 years old in good health and CMV-seronegative. Specimen: PBMCs. This chain's CDR3 is CASSPQGQGDQPQHF. The CDR3 DNA reads TGTGCCAGCAGTCCACAAGGACAGGGCGATCAGCCCCAGCATTTT.